A selection of T cell receptor beta chains follows, all from one sample in a study of T cell changes during pregnancy in multiple sclerosis. Only in-frame clones appear in the TCRdb table, and some are missing; sequencing was by immunoSEQ multiplex PCR. The sample yields over 75,000 clones, 85% to 95% seen once. Sequenced here: peripheral blood, sampled in the first trimester of pregnancy. Every receptor here comes from a female donor with multiple sclerosis, enrolled in a pregnancy study. CDR3s include the opening cysteine and the closing phenylalanine or tryptophan. The D gene is left open where the match is weak. The size entry is marked missing in some rows and otherwise reads once, few, many or a size class.

V gene	J gene	clone size	D gene	CDR3 DNA	CDR3 protein
TRBV5-6	TRBJ2-7	-	TRBD2	TGTGCCAGCAGCTTGTTGCCAGCGGGAGGTCTCAACGAGCAGTACTTC	CASSLLPAGGLNEQYF
TRBV27	TRBJ2-7	-	TRBD2	TGTGCCAGCAGTGTTAGCGGGAGAATGAATGACGAGCAGTACTTC	CASSVSGRMNDEQYF
TRBV19	TRBJ2-1	-	TRBD2	TGTGCCAGTAGTATCACTAGCGGGAGGGGCAATGAGCAGTTCTTC	CASSITSGRGNEQFF
TRBV27	TRBJ2-7	-	-	TGTGCCAGCAGCCATCAAGGGGGCTACGAGCAGTACTTC	CASSHQGGYEQYF
TRBV6-5	TRBJ2-1	-	TRBD2	TGTGCCAGCAGAGCAGCGGGAGGGTCCTACAATGAGCAGTTCTTC	CASRAAGGSYNEQFF
TRBV19	TRBJ2-1	-	TRBD2	TGTGCCAGTAACCCAGCGGGAGTTTTAGATGAGCAGTTCTTC	CASNPAGVLDEQFF
TRBV5-1	TRBJ2-2	-	TRBD2	TGCGCCAGCAGCTTGACGGGAGGGGACACCGGGGAGCTGTTTTTT	CASSLTGGDTGELFF
TRBV5-6	TRBJ2-7	-	TRBD1	TGTGCCAGCCACCGGACAGGGGGCCCCTACGAGCAGTACTTC	CASHRTGGPYEQYF
TRBV20-1	TRBJ2-3	-	-	TGCAGTGCTGGCCCGACAGATACGCAGTATTTT	CSAGPTDTQYF
TRBV5-5	TRBJ2-3	-	-	TGTGCCAGCAGCTTCCCTAGCAGATCGAGAGATACGCAGTATTTT	CASSFPSRSRDTQYF
TRBV21-1	TRBJ1-5	-	-	TGTGCCAGCAGCAGCCCATGGACATTTAGCAATCAGCCCCAGCATTTT	CASSSPWTFSNQPQHF
TRBV18	TRBJ2-5	-	-	TGTGCCAGCTCACCGCCAGGGGGAGGAGAGACCCAGTACTTC	CASSPPGGGETQYF
TRBV6-5	TRBJ1-3	-	-	TGTGCCAGCAGCGCTGACTGGAGCTCTGGAAACACCATATATTTT	CASSADWSSGNTIYF
TRBV4-2	TRBJ1-3	-	TRBD1	TGTGCCAGCAGCCAATTAGGGACAGCTGGAAACACCATATATTTT	CASSQLGTAGNTIYF
TRBV29-1	TRBJ2-1	-	TRBD1	TGCAGCGTTGAATTCGGGGACAGGGGTAATGAGCAGTTCTTC	CSVEFGDRGNEQFF
TRBV19	TRBJ1-5	-	-	TGTGCCAGTAGTATCAGCGGGGGCAATCAGCCCCAGCATTTT	CASSISGGNQPQHF
TRBV6-1	TRBJ2-2	-	-	TGTGCCAGCAGTGACAATATAGCCGAGGGGGAGCTGTTTTTT	CASSDNIAEGELFF
TRBV9	TRBJ2-7	-	-	TGTGCCAGCAGCCTAGAAATCACTGCCGAGCAGTACTTC	CASSLEITAEQYF
TRBV12-5	TRBJ2-3	-	TRBD2	TGTGCTAGTGGCAGCGGGACTAGCGGGGTGAGCACAGATACGCAGTATTTT	CASGSGTSGVSTDTQYF
TRBV7-2	TRBJ2-2	-	TRBD2	TGTGCCAGCAGCATTTCTCCAGCGGGGCTGAACACCGGGGAGCTGTTTTTT	CASSISPAGLNTGELFF
TRBV5-1	TRBJ1-4	-	-	TGCGCCAGCAGCCATCAGGGTTCAACTAATGAAAAACTGTTTTTT	CASSHQGSTNEKLFF
TRBV6-5	TRBJ2-7	-	-	TGTGCCAGCAGTTACTCGAGTGCCCTCTACGAGCAGTACTTC	CASSYSSALYEQYF
TRBV28	TRBJ1-1	-	-	TGTGCCAGCAGTTTGAATTTCCAGGCTTTCTTT	CASSLNFQAFF
TRBV19	TRBJ2-7	-	TRBD2	TGTGCCAGTAGTTCGCAGACTAGCGGGGCCCTGGGCGAGCAGTACTTC	CASSSQTSGALGEQYF
TRBV19	TRBJ1-1	once	TRBD1	TGTGCCACTGACAGGGGAGACACTGAAGCTTTCTTT	CATDRGDTEAFF
TRBV25-1	TRBJ2-5	-	-	TGTGCCAGCAGTGATAGCGCGGGGAGAAAGACCCAGTACTTC	CASSDSAGRKTQYF
TRBV21-1	TRBJ2-7	-	-	TGTGCCAGGCAGTTACTCCTCGACAAACCGGCCTACGAGCAGTACTTC	CARQLLLDKPAYEQYF
TRBV5-4	TRBJ2-7	-	-	TGTGCCAGCAGCCACATCGGGACAAGGCCCCAGGACGAGCAGTACTTC	CASSHIGTRPQDEQYF
TRBV19	TRBJ1-5	-	-	TGTGCCAGTAGTAGACAGTATAGCAATCAGCCCCAGCATTTT	CASSRQYSNQPQHF
TRBV27	TRBJ2-1	-	TRBD1	TGTGCCAGCAGATGGGGACGGACAGGGTCGGCCCTAGGTAATGAGCAGTTCTTC	CASRWGRTGSALGNEQFF
TRBV6-5	TRBJ1-1	-	-	TGTGCCAGCAGGATAACAGGGATGAACACTGAAGCTTTCTTT	CASRITGMNTEAFF
TRBV5-1	TRBJ1-1	-	-	TGCGCCAGCAGCTTGCGGGGGGAAGAGGTGGTTGCGTTCTTT	CASSLRGEEVVAFF
TRBV7-2	TRBJ1-1	-	-	TGTGCCAGCAGCCCTCAGGTGCTGAACACTGAAGCTTTCTTT	CASSPQVLNTEAFF
TRBV30	TRBJ2-1	-	TRBD2	TGTGCCTGGAGTGTACGAGCGGGAGCCCCGTTCTTC	CAWSVRAGAPFF
TRBV19	TRBJ2-1	-	-	TGTGCCAGTAATCAGGGTTCGAACTACAATGAGCAGTTCTTC	CASNQGSNYNEQFF
TRBV19	TRBJ2-1	once	TRBD2	TGTGCCAGTAGTTCCCACCTTGGGGGGGGTGAGCAGTTCTTC	CASSSHLGGGEQFF
TRBV7-6	TRBJ2-1	few	TRBD2	TGTGCCAGCAGCTTAGAACGGACTAGCGGGAGGGCCTTCACGAATGAGCAGTTCTTC	CASSLERTSGRAFTNEQFF
TRBV5-4	TRBJ2-7	-	-	TGTGCCAGCAGCTACCAGGGTATATCAACCTACGAGCAGTACTTC	CASSYQGISTYEQYF
TRBV19	TRBJ2-3	-	-	TGTGCCAGTAGTCCCACCGGGACTTACACAGATACGCAGTATTTT	CASSPTGTYTDTQYF
TRBV5-1	TRBJ2-1	-	TRBD2	TGCGCCAGCAGCTTGGTAGGACTAGCGGGATTTAATGAGCAGTTCTTC	CASSLVGLAGFNEQFF
TRBV29-1	TRBJ2-3	-	-	TGCAGCGTTGCTCCAGATACGCAGTATTTT	CSVAPDTQYF